The 13 T cell receptor beta chains reported below all come from one sample, sequenced in a study of patients and donors after allogeneic stem cell transplantation. TCRdb recomputed calls from the RT-PCR reads with MiXCR, one row per CDR3 protein. Of about 960,000 distinct CDR3 sequences listed, approximately 18% are singletons. Sequencing used blood, either unsorted or a sorted T cell fraction (not recorded which). These receptors came from a human donor who was either an allogeneic HSCT recipient or a stem cell or donor lymphocyte infusion donor (not recorded which). It is not recorded whose cells these are; they may come from a transplant donor.

CDR3 bases: TGTGCCAGCAGTTTCGGGACAGATCAAGTTTTCTTT. This encodes CASSFGTDQVFF. The chain couples TRBV27 to TRBJ1-1; 7 positions agree with TRBD1. The J segment lost 13 bases and the V segment lost 3 bases, leaving 8 bases of the junction unmatched. This CDR3 is 12 amino acids long. Germline assignment: CDR1 MNHEY and CDR2 SMNVEV (reference sequence).

This clonotype was counted a few times. V usage is TRBV27 and J usage is TRBJ2-6, with D unclear. Germline V gene data show CDR1 as MNHEY and CDR2 as SMNVEV (reference sequence). V was trimmed by 2 bases and J by 0 bases, leaving 11 bases between them. This CDR3 comprises 17 residues. The CDR3 is CASSLEATSSGANVLTF. The CDR3 nucleotides read TGTGCCAGCAGTTTAGAGGCCACAAGCTCTGGGGCCAACGTCCTGACTTTC.

This clonotype was found a few times. V usage is TRBV20-1 and J usage is TRBJ1-2; D call uncertain. The CDR3 totals 13 residues. Germline CDR1 reads DFQATT; CDR2 reads SNEGSKA (reference sequence). V shed 0 bases and J shed 8 bases, with 13 bases lying between them. Written as DNA, the CDR3 is TGCAGTGCTAGAGATCAGGTGGGATACGGCTACACCTTC. This encodes CSARDQVGYGYTF.

There are many counts of this clonotype. The chain recombines TRBV10-3 with TRBJ2-7; D is undetermined. CDR3 length: 13 amino acids. Deletions cut 6 bases from V and 5 bases from J, with 14 bases between. Germline CDR1 and CDR2: ENHRY and SYGVKD. The chain's CDR3 is CAIRPQVQDEQYF. CDR3 in DNA: TGTGCCATCAGACCGCAGGTTCAAGACGAGCAGTACTTC.

Only a few counts were recorded for this clonotype. This chain links TRBV20-1 with TRBJ2-2; D not certain. The germline V and J ends were trimmed by 5 bases and 3 bases, with 10 bases remaining between them. This CDR3 is 13 amino acids long. Germline CDR1 DFQATT, CDR2 SNEGSKA (reference sequence). CDR3 amino acids: CSAPRSYTGELFF. Written as DNA, the CDR3 is TGCAGTGCTCCGCGCAGTTACACCGGGGAGCTGTTTTTT.

The chain links TRBV3-1 to TRBJ2-5; D remains unclear. The CDR3 is 14 amino acids. The V end lost 4 bases, the J end lost 2 bases, and 11 bases lay between the germline ends. Germline-derived CDR1 and CDR2 are LGHDT and YNNKEL (reference sequence). The CDR3 spells CASSPLFRQETQYF. The CDR3, as DNA: TGTGCCAGCAGCCCCCTTTTTCGGCAAGAGACCCAGTACTTC.

The chain has TRBV29-1 and TRBJ2-3, with D perhaps TRBD2 (6 bases). V lost 3 bases to trimming and J lost 2 bases, with 18 bases between them. CDR1 SQVTM and CDR2 ANQGSEA come from the germline V gene. This CDR3 spans 16 amino acids. CDR3 amino acids: CSVEFGGTHLTDTQYF. CDR3 coding DNA: TGCAGCGTTGAGTTCGGTGGGACTCATCTCACAGATACGCAGTATTTT.

This clonotype was counted a few times. J is TRBJ2-1 and V is TRBV12-3 or TRBV12-4, with D unresolved. The germline V and J ends were trimmed by 2 bases and 9 bases, with 14 bases remaining between them. This CDR3 is built from 14 residues. Here the CDR3 reads CASSLLPVLGEQFF. The CDR3 DNA follows: TGTGCCAGCAGTTTACTCCCAGTCTTGGGTGAGCAGTTCTTC.

This chain links TRBV6-5 with TRBJ2-2, with a possible D match to TRBD2 (5 bases). The CDR3 runs to 19 residues. Germline loops: CDR1 MNHEY, CDR2 SVGAGI. V dropped 2 bases and J dropped 0 bases, with 19 bases sitting between them. The CDR3 here is CASSYVSLGRVANTGELFF. DNA for the CDR3: TGTGCCAGCAGTTACGTGTCGCTTGGGCGGGTAGCGAACACCGGGGAGCTGTTTTTT.

This clonotype was observed a few times. The V gene is TRBV6-1, the J gene TRBJ1-1; 7 nucleotides line up with TRBD1. CDR1 is MNHNS, CDR2 SASEGT, per germline. Trimming took 6 bases from V and 1 from J; bases not matched to a gene: 8. This CDR3 has 15 amino acids. CDR3 amino acids: CASRPPGQQNTEAFF. CDR3 DNA: TGTGCCAGCAGACCCCCGGGACAGCAGAACACTGAAGCTTTCTTT.

This clonotype was detected a few times. The chain employs TRBV20-1 and TRBJ1-1, with D tentatively TRBD1 (6 bases). The CDR3 is 13 amino acids. Looked up from germline, CDR1 is DFQATT and CDR2 is SNEGSKA (reference sequence). V lost 4 bases and J 1 base, leaving 10 bases between the germline ends. CDR3 sequence: CSAIRGSNTEAFF. DNA of the CDR3: TGCAGTGCTATCAGGGGCTCGAACACTGAAGCTTTCTTT.

The table lists this clonotype with many counts. The genes are TRBV5-1 and TRBJ2-1, with D possibly being TRBD2 (5 bases). V was pared by 4 bases and J by 9 bases, with 11 bases between. The CDR3 spans 12 residues. Germline CDR1 reads SGHRS; CDR2 reads YFSETQ. CDR3 DNA: TGCGCCAGCAGCCAATGGGAGTCTGAGCAGTTCTTC. Protein sequence: CASSQWESEQFF.

This clonotype was recorded a few times. Written as DNA, the CDR3 is TGCGCCAGCAGCCCACCTGGCGGGGGCTTCACAGATACGCAGTATTTT. This sequence encodes CASSPPGGGFTDTQYF. This chain uses TRBV5-1 with TRBJ2-3, with D tentatively TRBD2 (7 bases). The germline CDR1 and CDR2 sequences are SGHRS and YFSETQ. The CDR3 runs to 16 residues. Trimming shortened V by 4 bases and J by 2 bases, and 17 bases separated the two germline ends.